A selection of T cell receptor beta chains follows, all from one sample in a study of T cells in Graves' hyperthyroidism and ophthalmopathy. In TCRdb, the multiplex PCR reads were re-called with MiXCR into one record per CDR3 protein. Of a few hundred thousand distinct CDR3 sequences listed, around 14% were seen once; the top ten hold under 7.5%. The sample comprised blood. These receptors all come from a woman under 40 with Graves' hyperthyroidism. Each CDR3 is given with its conserved first and last residue.

v_call	j_call	cdr3_aa
TRBV19	TRBJ1-5	CASSRDRGRRGNQPQHF
TRBV5-1	TRBJ2-2	CASEGTGELFF
TRBV5-5	TRBJ1-3	CASSLMGGDSGNTIYF
TRBV10-3	TRBJ2-7	CAIYDGEISYEQYF
TRBV6-1	TRBJ1-2	CASSFMGQGYDGYTF
TRBV20-1	TRBJ2-7	CSAKLSSYEQYF
TRBV19	TRBJ1-5	CASIQSGGAGNQPQHF
TRBV20-1	TRBJ2-1	CSARTSGTPYNEQFF
TRBV30	TRBJ1-6	CAWDRARSPLHF
TRBV7-9	TRBJ1-5	CASSSLGGPDSNQPQHF
TRBV28	TRBJ2-2	CASSRIAGVINTGELFF
TRBV27	TRBJ2-1	CASGTSATYNEQFF
TRBV19	TRBJ2-5	CASSLGTSGSLYF
TRBV5-1	TRBJ1-4	CASSLGTGGSEKLFF
TRBV28	TRBJ1-2	CASSLDGSYGYTF
TRBV30	TRBJ1-3	CAWSYSAGNTIYF
TRBV13	TRBJ2-3	CASSGQTPGTSGGTDTQYF
TRBV7-9	TRBJ2-5	CASSRTGTSSQETQYF
TRBV7-2	TRBJ2-3	CASQHGPDTQYF
TRBV19	TRBJ1-3	CASRITGTKGNTIYF
TRBV7-2	TRBJ2-1	CASSLGQARFYNEQFF
TRBV20-1	TRBJ2-2	CSARDLHRNTGELFF
TRBV6-1	TRBJ1-1	CASSGDGTNTEAFF
TRBV6-2/TRBV6-3	TRBJ2-7	CASSYSSHGTTYEQYF
TRBV6-6	TRBJ2-7	CASSYSADYEQYF
TRBV20-1	TRBJ2-7	CSARVFGLEGVREQYF
TRBV20-1	TRBJ2-1	CSARELAGVQFF
TRBV29-1	TRBJ2-7	CSVEGGDRYEQYF
TRBV12-3/TRBV12-4	TRBJ1-6	CASRYGQRALHF
TRBV28	TRBJ1-5	CASSLGQIGQPQHF
TRBV28	TRBJ2-3	CASSPWGQGSTDTQYF
TRBV10-3	TRBJ2-1	CAISLNRGPSNEQFF
TRBV5-6	TRBJ2-6	CASSLFQGAESGANVLTF
TRBV20-1	TRBJ1-1	CSVLLGTEAFF
TRBV28	TRBJ2-7	CASRPTGLAGDEQYF
TRBV3-1	TRBJ2-7	CASSQVAGARYEQYF
TRBV6-1	TRBJ2-3	CASSIAQGGTDTQYF
TRBV20-1	TRBJ2-7	CSARGPPRLAGGGYEQYF
TRBV19	TRBJ2-3	CASSSIRQGHTDTQYF
TRBV7-6	TRBJ1-1	CASQLGGNTEAFF
TRBV28	TRBJ2-7	CASSLFLRLAGSSYEQYF
TRBV7-9	TRBJ1-6	CASSSQSGLYSPLHF
TRBV6-2/TRBV6-3	TRBJ2-3	CASSYGTGTDTQYF
TRBV30	TRBJ1-1	CAWNRDRLMNTEAFF
TRBV7-9	TRBJ2-1	CASSSRLESSYNEQFF
TRBV3-1	TRBJ1-3	CASSHGTGPNSGNTIYF
TRBV20-1	TRBJ2-1	CSARATGGSSYNEQFF
TRBV30	TRBJ2-3	CAWSRTAYTDTQYF
TRBV5-1	TRBJ2-6	CASSLGGDRIYSGANVLTF
TRBV6-2/TRBV6-3	TRBJ2-1	CASSPFWNEQFF
TRBV6-1	TRBJ1-2	CASSPTRGGYTF
TRBV11-2	TRBJ2-1	CASSLDLNNEQFF
TRBV19	TRBJ2-7	CASSISSSNRYEQYF
TRBV6-2/TRBV6-3	TRBJ2-3	CASSTTGGLAGADTQYF
TRBV7-2	TRBJ1-4	CASSLGRNEKLFF
TRBV20-1	TRBJ2-7	CSANKAGGPYEQYF
TRBV6-2/TRBV6-3	TRBJ2-1	CASSYAIAGRYNEQFF
TRBV9	TRBJ2-1	CASTLRSDPSSYNEQFF
TRBV6-1	TRBJ1-5	CASSLTPDRATQPQHF
TRBV6-2/TRBV6-3	TRBJ2-3	CASFGLSTDTQYF